This passage covers 23 T cell receptor beta chains from one sample sequenced in a study of shared clonotypes between healthy human individuals. TCRdb's copy holds only in-frame clones and misses some; the assay was immunoSEQ multiplex PCR. The profile shows approximately 2.5 million clones, 90% to 95% of them singletons. Input material: naive CD4+ T cells from PBMCs. The sample's subset: CD45RA+ positively selected. These receptor sequences come from a man between 18 and 35 years old in good health. Some clones in this sample may be carry-over from other donors' samples.

About this clone: The identical CDR3 is also encoded by other nucleotide sequences in the sample. The chain links TRBV5-1 to TRBJ2-7, with D perhaps TRBD1 or TRBD2 (5 bases each). CDR1 is SGHRS and CDR2 is YFSETQ in the germline V gene. The CDR3 runs to 12 residues. The V end lost 3 bases, the J end lost 5 bases, and 9 bases lay between the germline ends. The CDR3 DNA follows: TGCGCCAGCAGCTCAGGGACGGACGAGCAGTACTTC. Translated: CASSSGTDEQYF.

The chain carries TRBV28 and TRBJ2-2, with D unclear. V was trimmed by 7 bases and J by 4 bases, leaving 13 bases between them. CDR3 length: 14 residues. Germline V CDR1 and CDR2: MDHEN, SYDVKM. The CDR3 DNA reads TGTGCCAGCAAATCCCTCTACGGCACCGGGGAGCTGTTTTTT. It specifies CASKSLYGTGELFF.

CDR3 amino acids: CASSQELGALTEAFF. The CDR3 DNA reads as TGCGCCAGCAGCCAAGAGTTGGGGGCCCTGACTGAAGCTTTCTTT. The chain employs TRBV4-3 and TRBJ1-1; D perhaps matches TRBD1 (6 bases). The CDR3 contains 15 residues. Germline loops: CDR1 LGHNA, CDR2 YSLEER. Trimming stripped 0 bases from V and 5 bases from J, with 13 bases between.

The gene calls are TRBV27 and TRBJ2-7; D tentatively reads TRBD1 or TRBD2 (6 bases each). The CDR3 is 15 amino acids. The V gene's germline CDR1 is MNHEY and CDR2 SMNVEV (reference sequence). The germline V and J ends were trimmed by 2 bases and 5 bases, with 16 bases remaining between them. CDR3 in DNA: TGTGCCAGCAGTTTACGGCGGGACATTGGGCACGAGCAGTACTTC. Translation: CASSLRRDIGHEQYF.

This clone was detected once. The V gene is TRBV19, the J gene TRBJ2-1, with 11 bases lining up with TRBD2. The V gene's germline CDR1 is LNHDA and CDR2 SQIVND (reference sequence). Trimming at V came to 1 base and at J to 3 bases, leaving 8 bases not matched to a gene. The CDR3 totals 18 residues. CDR3 sequence: CASSIGAPGLAVYNEQFF. The CDR3 coding sequence is TGTGCCAGTAGTATAGGGGCGCCGGGACTAGCGGTCTACAATGAGCAGTTCTTC.

CDR3 loop: CATSVGGRGYTEAFF. In nucleotides, the CDR3 is TGTGCCACCAGCGTGGGGGGCAGGGGGTACACTGAAGCTTTCTTT. V is TRBV15 and J is TRBJ1-1, with 7 bases fitting TRBD1. The CDR3 loop spans 15 amino acids. V was pared by 5 bases and J by 3 bases, with 9 bases of the junction left unmatched. Germline CDR1 is LNHNV and CDR2 is YYDKDF (reference sequence).

The chain recombines TRBV19 with TRBJ2-7, with TRBD2 matching 16 bases. V gave up 4 bases and J gave up 2 bases; unmatched junction bases: 11. The CDR3 contains 19 residues. Germline lookup yields CDR1 LNHDA and CDR2 SQIVND (reference sequence). CDR3 sequence (DNA): TGTGCCAGTAGTAAGACGCAGGGACTAGCGGGAGGGCCTCCCTACGAGCAGTACTTC. It is translated as CASSKTQGLAGGPPYEQYF.

This clone was detected only once. This chain joins TRBV6-6 and TRBJ2-7, with D possibly being TRBD1 or TRBD2 (6 bases each). The CDR3 has 14 residues. Germline V gene sequence: CDR1 MNHNY, CDR2 SVGAGI (reference sequence). V lost 5 bases and J lost 3, with 14 bases in between. This CDR3 is CASSPPGAVYEQYF. DNA for the CDR3: TGTGCCAGCAGTCCGCCGGGGGCCGTCTACGAGCAGTACTTC.

A remark on this clone: The same CDR3 also results from other DNA sequences found in this sample. This sequence joins TRBV20-1 and TRBJ2-7; D gene uncertain. The CDR3 is 10 amino acids. Trimming removed 3 bases from V and 4 bases from J, with 4 bases in between. Germline V gene lookup returns CDR1 DFQATT and CDR2 SNEGSKA (reference sequence). CDR3: CSASRYEQYF. As DNA, the CDR3 is TGCAGTGCTAGCAGATACGAGCAGTACTTC.

The gene calls are TRBV9 and TRBJ2-3; D gene uncertain. The V end lost 3 bases, the J end lost 2 bases, and 16 bases lay between the germline ends. There are 16 residues in the CDR3. Germline CDR1 SGDLS, CDR2 YYNGEE. CDR3 loop: CASSAYQLSDTDTQYF. Here the CDR3 DNA reads TGTGCCAGCAGCGCGTACCAGTTAAGTGACACAGATACGCAGTATTTT.

This clone was recorded once. The V call is TRBV6-4, the J call TRBJ2-1, with D unresolved. The CDR3 spans 14 residues. The V gene's germline CDR1 is MRHNA and CDR2 SNTAGT. Trimming removed 2 bases at V and 8 bases at J, with 13 bases between. The CDR3 is CASSDKGLADEQFF. CDR3 nucleotides: TGTGCCAGCAGTGACAAGGGTTTAGCCGATGAGCAGTTCTTC.

The count of this clone is one. The sample contains more than one DNA sequence encoding this CDR3. This chain links TRBV7-2 with TRBJ2-5; D is uncertain. The CDR3 totals 12 residues. Deletions cut 3 bases from V and 4 bases from J, with 6 bases between. The germline V gene encodes CDR1 SGHTA and CDR2 FQGNSA. CDR3 loop: CASSFLGETQYF. CDR3 DNA sequence: TGTGCCAGCAGCTTCCTGGGAGAGACCCAGTACTTC. Combining the CDR3 with reference TRBV7-2 and TRBJ2-5 gives the whole variable domain GAGVSQSPSNKVTEKGKDVELRCDPISGHTALYWYRQSLGQGLEFLIYFQGNSAPDKSGLPSDRFSAERTGGSVSTLTIQRTQQEDSAVYLCASSFLGETQYFGPGTRLLVL.

Comments on this clone: This sample includes further DNA sequences coding for the same CDR3. The chain employs TRBV5-1 and TRBJ1-5, with TRBD1 as a possible D gene (5 bases). Germline CDR1 and CDR2: SGHRS and YFSETQ. V lost 0 bases and J lost 3, with 10 bases in between. The CDR3 sequence is 15 residues long. CDR3 nucleotide sequence: TGCGCCAGCAGCTTGGGGCAGGGAAACAATCAGCCCCAGCATTTT. Translation: CASSLGQGNNQPQHF.

The chain links TRBV28 to TRBJ2-7, with 7 bases that match TRBD2. This CDR3 comprises 11 residues. V lost 11 bases to trimming and J lost 7 bases; unmatched junction nucleotides: 8. Germline lookup yields CDR1 MDHEN and CDR2 SYDVKM. CDR3 DNA: TGTGCCTGGGGGGGTTGGTTGGAGCAGTACTTC. Its protein is CAWGGWLEQYF.

The rearrangement uses TRBV18 and TRBJ2-3; D is tentatively TRBD1 or TRBD2 (6 bases each). The V gene lost 1 base and the J gene lost 5 bases, with 16 bases spanning the gap. The CDR3 length is 16 residues. Per the germline V gene, CDR1 is KGHSH and CDR2 is LQKENI. CDR3 DNA: TGTGCCAGCTCACCACAGATACAGGGAGGTAAAGATACGCAGTATTTT. It translates to CASSPQIQGGKDTQYF.

This chain links TRBV6-1 with TRBJ1-1, with a possible D match to TRBD1 (6 bases). This CDR3 contains 13 residues. V lost 7 bases, J lost 1 base, and 10 bases lay in between. Germline CDR1 MNHNS, CDR2 SASEGT. The CDR3 spells CASKRQANTEAFF. The CDR3 DNA reads as TGTGCCAGCAAGCGACAGGCGAACACTGAAGCTTTCTTT.

This chain joins TRBV7-3 and TRBJ2-5; D call uncertain. The length of the CDR3 is 14 residues. CDR1 SGHTA and CDR2 FQGTGA come from the germline V gene. V was pared by 5 bases and J by 1 base, with 11 bases between. The CDR3 region is CASSRDDGQETQYF. CDR3 bases: TGTGCCAGCAGCCGCGATGATGGCCAAGAGACCCAGTACTTC.

V and J are TRBV29-1 and TRBJ2-1; no clear D gene. V was cut by 8 bases and J by 8 bases, with 13 bases left in between. The CDR3 length is 11 residues. Per the germline V gene, CDR1 is SQVTM and CDR2 is ANQGSEA. CDR3 nucleotides: TGCAGCATGCGACCCGGATATGAGCAGTTCTTC. Amino acid sequence: CSMRPGYEQFF.

The rearrangement joins TRBV11-2 to TRBJ1-1, with D maybe TRBD1 (5 bases). This CDR3 has 16 amino acids. V gave up 5 bases and J gave up 1 base, with 17 bases separating them. Germline V gene data show CDR1 as SGHAT and CDR2 as FQNNGV. The CDR3, as DNA: TGTGCCAGCAGCGGTTCCGGGACTCTCCAGAACACTGAAGCTTTCTTT. Translation gives CASSGSGTLQNTEAFF.

V and J are TRBV7-8 and TRBJ2-7, with D possibly being TRBD1 (7 bases). This CDR3 has 15 amino acids. V lost 5 bases, J lost 4 bases, and 18 bases lay in between. Germline CDR1 is SGHVS and CDR2 is FQNEAQ. The CDR3, as DNA: TGTGCCAGCAGCACCCACCGGGGGACAGAGTACGAGCAGTACTTC. This encodes CASSTHRGTEYEQYF.

The CDR3 reads CASSQDLGQGRTGELFF. CDR3 DNA: TGCGCCAGCAGCCAAGATTTGGGACAGGGTAGGACCGGGGAGCTGTTTTTT. The gene calls are TRBV4-1 and TRBJ2-2; 9 nucleotides line up with TRBD1. The germline V gene has CDR1 MGHRA and CDR2 YSYEKL. CDR3 size: 17 residues. The junction had 7 bases not matched to a gene; V was cut back by 0 bases and J by 5 bases.

The rearrangement joins TRBV2 to TRBJ2-2, with TRBD1 matching over 11 bases. Trimming took 6 bases from V and 6 from J; bases not matched to a gene: 6. Germline-derived CDR1 and CDR2 are SNHLY and FYNNEI. The CDR3 runs 15 residues. The CDR3 region is CASSIGTGGPGELFF. Here the CDR3 DNA reads TGTGCCAGCAGCATTGGGACAGGGGGTCCCGGGGAGCTGTTTTTT.

This chain connects TRBV28 to TRBJ2-7; 7 bases match TRBD1. Germline CDR1 is MDHEN and CDR2 is SYDVKM. The CDR3 runs 15 residues. Losses at the gene ends were 7 bases for V and 6 bases for J; bases not matched to a gene: 15. DNA for the CDR3: TGTGCCAGCACCGCCCCTGGGACAGTGGTTCGCGAGCAGTACTTC. Its translation is CASTAPGTVVREQYF.